This T cell receptor (beta chain) appears in the sequencing data of a study of blood T cell repertoires in COVID-19. Libraries were prepared by immunoSEQ multiplex PCR; TCRdb keeps only in-frame clonotypes and omits some of them. Of roughly 220,000 clones in the sample, around 84% were seen once. Trimming cost V 0 bases and J 4 bases; bases outside gene matches: 9. The CDR3 sequence is 17 residues long. The germline V gene has CDR1 MNHEY and CDR2 SVGEGT. The sample comprised peripheral blood. This TCR derives from a man younger than 45 with active or convalescent COVID-19. This chain joins TRBV6-2 or TRBV6-3 and TRBJ2-5; 9 nucleotides match TRBD2. The CDR3 spells CASSYSLAGVGAETQYF. CDR3 bases: TGTGCCAGCAGTTACTCATTAGCGGGAGTGGGGGCAGAGACCCAGTACTTC.